The rows below give T cell receptor beta chains drawn from one sample of a study of blood T cell repertoires in COVID-19. Assay used: immunoSEQ multiplex PCR; TCRdb lists only in-frame clones, some missing. The sample lists 230,000 or so clones, over 80% occurring once. The material sequenced was peripheral blood. The origin of the receptors is a human donor in a cohort sampled during active COVID-19. Both conserved end residues are part of each CDR3. A D gene is named only where the DNA matches it firmly. Rows may omit the clone size; those that give it use once, few, many or a size class.

v_gene	abundance	d_gene	j_gene	CDR3nt	CDR3aa
TRBV4-1	-	TRBD1	TRBJ2-7	TGCGCCAGCAGCCTAACCGGGACAGAGTCCTACGAGCAGTACTTC	CASSLTGTESYEQYF
TRBV7-2	-	TRBD2	TRBJ2-7	TGTGCCAGCAGCGGCCCGGGACTAGCGGGAATCGAGCAGTACTTC	CASSGPGLAGIEQYF
TRBV28	-	-	TRBJ2-7	TGTGCCAGCAGTTTTTTTAAGGCAGGGTGGTCCTACGAGCAGTACTTC	CASSFFKAGWSYEQYF
TRBV11-1	-	TRBD2	TRBJ2-1	TGTGCCAGCAGCTTAGCGGGAGGGTCGGACAATGAGCAGTTCTTC	CASSLAGGSDNEQFF
TRBV6-2/TRBV6-3	-	-	TRBJ1-5	TGTGCCAGCAGTTACCGCGGGGAATATAGCAATCAGCCCCAGCATTTT	CASSYRGEYSNQPQHF
TRBV18	once	-	TRBJ2-7	TGTGCCAGCTCACCAGGCGACACCTCATACGAGCAGTACTTC	CASSPGDTSYEQYF
TRBV5-1	-	TRBD1	TRBJ1-3	TGCGCCAGCAGCTTGGCCGGACAGGGGGCTGGAAACACCATATATTTT	CASSLAGQGAGNTIYF
TRBV18	-	-	TRBJ2-7	TGTGCCAGCTCACCGACAGCGATCTCCTACGAGCAGTACTTC	CASSPTAISYEQYF
TRBV7-6	-	-	TRBJ1-1	TGTGCCAGCAGCGTCCAGGGGTGGACTGAAGCTTTCTTT	CASSVQGWTEAFF
TRBV3-1/TRBV3-2	-	-	TRBJ1-5	TGTGCCAGCAGCTTACAGGGCCGCTTCGCCCCCCAGCATTTT	CASSLQGRFAPQHF
TRBV28	-	-	TRBJ1-2	TGTGCCAGCAGTTTATCCCTCGCGGCTAACTATGGCTACACCTTC	CASSLSLAANYGYTF
TRBV5-6	-	-	TRBJ1-5	TGTGCCAGCAGCTTGCGGGGGGCGAGCAATCAGCCCCAGCATTTT	CASSLRGASNQPQHF
TRBV30	-	-	TRBJ1-2	TGTGCCTGGAGTGGCGGGGTTTTCTATGGCTACACCTTC	CAWSGGVFYGYTF
TRBV19	-	TRBD1	TRBJ1-4	TGTGCCAGTAGAAGGATTCCGGGACAGCAAAATGAAAAACTGTTTTTT	CASRRIPGQQNEKLFF
TRBV27	-	TRBD2	TRBJ2-7	TGTGCCAGCAGACGCGGGGGGCTTTCCTACGAGCAGTACTTC	CASRRGGLSYEQYF
TRBV6-1	-	-	TRBJ2-3	TGTGCCAGCAGTGACAGGGGAGGGAGGGGCACAGATACGCAGTATTTT	CASSDRGGRGTDTQYF
TRBV5-1	-	TRBD2	TRBJ2-5	TGCGCCAGCAGCCAAGGCCTAGCGGGACAGACCCAGTACTTC	CASSQGLAGQTQYF
TRBV7-2	-	-	TRBJ1-1	TGTGCCAGCAGCTTAGAACTCGTCACTGAAGCTTTCTTT	CASSLELVTEAFF
TRBV6-5	-	-	TRBJ2-7	TGTGCCAGCAGTTACGGCAGGGGGGCTTCCTACGAGCAGTACTTC	CASSYGRGASYEQYF
TRBV7-3	-	TRBD1	TRBJ1-1	TGTGCCAGCAGCTTAACTTGGACAGGGGGTAACACTGAAGCTTTCTTT	CASSLTWTGGNTEAFF
TRBV19	-	-	TRBJ1-1	TGTGCCAGTAGTATTACGGCCGGGGCTGAAGCTTTCTTT	CASSITAGAEAFF
TRBV19	-	-	TRBJ2-1	TGTGCCAGTAGTATAGGGCAGGCCCTGATCTACAATGAGCAGTTCTTC	CASSIGQALIYNEQFF
TRBV27	-	TRBD2	TRBJ2-3	TGTGCCAGCAGTCACCTGGGACTAGCGGGCTCCACAGATACGCAGTATTTT	CASSHLGLAGSTDTQYF
TRBV4-1	-	TRBD1	TRBJ1-1	TGCGCCAGCAGCCTCATGGACAGGGGATCTGAAGCTTTCTTT	CASSLMDRGSEAFF
TRBV10-3	-	-	TRBJ2-3	TGTGCCACCTTGGGGGGAGATACGCAGTATTTT	CATLGGDTQYF
TRBV27	-	TRBD2	TRBJ2-1	TGTGCCAGCAGCGAATTAGCGGGAGGGACCAATGAGCAGTTCTTC	CASSELAGGTNEQFF
TRBV6-5	-	-	TRBJ1-1	TGTGCCAGCAGTTACTCCGTGGCGGGGAACACTGAAGCTTTCTTT	CASSYSVAGNTEAFF
TRBV11-1	-	-	TRBJ2-3	TGTGCCAGCAGCTTGGGCGGGGCTCGCACAGATACGCAGTATTTT	CASSLGGARTDTQYF
TRBV10-2	-	-	TRBJ1-3	TGCGCCAGCAGTGAGTTAGACAGCTCTGGAAACACCATATATTTT	CASSELDSSGNTIYF
TRBV28	once	-	TRBJ1-4	TGTGCCAGCAGCCTTTATGGAGGATCAACTAATGAAAAACTGTTTTTT	CASSLYGGSTNEKLFF
TRBV19	-	-	TRBJ1-5	TGTGCCAGTAGTATTCTCTGGGGCCATAGCAATCAGCCCCAGCATTTT	CASSILWGHSNQPQHF
TRBV10-3	-	TRBD2	TRBJ2-5	TGTGCCATCAGTCAACCGGGACTAGCCGGCGAGACCCAGTACTTC	CAISQPGLAGETQYF
TRBV4-1	-	-	TRBJ2-7	TGCGCCAGCGGGGGGGGCCCGGTGGAGGGAGAGCAGTACTTC	CASGGGPVEGEQYF
TRBV14	few	-	TRBJ2-7	TGTGCCAGCAGCCAAAACAGGGTTGGCGAGCAGTACTTC	CASSQNRVGEQYF
TRBV28	-	TRBD1	TRBJ1-2	TGTGCCAGCAGCCCGGGACAGGGAACCACTCTCTATGGCTACACCTTC	CASSPGQGTTLYGYTF
TRBV7-9	-	TRBD2	TRBJ2-2	TGTGCCAGCAGCTTCCCCTCCCCTCTAGCGGGAGGCGAGAGCGGGGAGCTGTTTTTT	CASSFPSPLAGGESGELFF
TRBV3-1/TRBV3-2	-	TRBD2	TRBJ2-7	TGTGCCAGCAGCCACCCGACTAGCTGGGGCGAGCAGTACTTC	CASSHPTSWGEQYF
TRBV28	-	-	TRBJ1-1	TGTGCCAGCAGTCTTGGGACCCTTGGGGGGACTGAAGCTTTCTTT	CASSLGTLGGTEAFF
TRBV19	-	TRBD1	TRBJ1-1	TGTGCCAGTAAGCAACAGGGGGCTAAGCCTGAAGCTTTCTTT	CASKQQGAKPEAFF
TRBV5-1	once	-	TRBJ2-1	TGCGCCAGCAGCTCACAGGGTTACTACAATGAGCAGTTCTTC	CASSSQGYYNEQFF
TRBV20-1	-	-	TRBJ1-2	TGCAGTGCTAGTGTTCAGGGAAGCTATGGCTACACCTTC	CSASVQGSYGYTF
TRBV7-5	-	-	TRBJ1-1	TGTGCCAGAAGCTTAAAGGGGAGGTTCATGAACACTGAAGCTTTCTTT	CARSLKGRFMNTEAFF
TRBV6-1	-	TRBD2	TRBJ2-1	TGTGCCAGCAGTGTGGTATTATCTAGCGGGAACAATGAGCAGTTCTTC	CASSVVLSSGNNEQFF
TRBV27	few	-	TRBJ1-4	TGTGCCAGCAGTTTAAGACTGTTTGGGGAAAAACTGTTTTTT	CASSLRLFGEKLFF
TRBV27	-	-	TRBJ2-1	TGTGCCAGCAGTTTAAGGCTAGGCTCCTACAATGAGCAGTTCTTC	CASSLRLGSYNEQFF
TRBV7-6	-	-	TRBJ1-1	TGTGCCAGCAGCGCCCAGTCCCACAGAACTGAAGCTTTCTTT	CASSAQSHRTEAFF
TRBV12-3/TRBV12-4	-	-	TRBJ1-1	TGTGCCAGCAGTCCACAGGTAAACACTGAAGCTTTCTTT	CASSPQVNTEAFF
TRBV28	-	TRBD1	TRBJ1-5	TGTGCCAGCATAAGGGACAGGGTCCATCAGCCCCAGCATTTT	CASIRDRVHQPQHF
TRBV7-2	-	-	TRBJ2-7	TGTGCCAGCAGCTTCCGCGGGTCCTCCTACGAGCAGTACTTC	CASSFRGSSYEQYF
TRBV28	few	TRBD1	TRBJ2-7	TGTGCCAGCACTGGGACAGGGGGGAAGTACGAGCAGTACTTC	CASTGTGGKYEQYF
TRBV9	-	TRBD2	TRBJ2-7	TGTGCCAGCAGCGTCGGATCTGGGCTAGCGGAAAGCTACGAGCAGTACTTC	CASSVGSGLAESYEQYF
TRBV7-9	-	TRBD1	TRBJ1-2	TGTGCCAGCAGCTTAGTCGTGACAGGGAGTAGCTCTGGCTACACCTTC	CASSLVVTGSSSGYTF
TRBV18	-	-	TRBJ1-6	TGTGCCAGCTCACCACGGTCAGGGATAACCTTTAATTCACCCCTCCACTTT	CASSPRSGITFNSPLHF